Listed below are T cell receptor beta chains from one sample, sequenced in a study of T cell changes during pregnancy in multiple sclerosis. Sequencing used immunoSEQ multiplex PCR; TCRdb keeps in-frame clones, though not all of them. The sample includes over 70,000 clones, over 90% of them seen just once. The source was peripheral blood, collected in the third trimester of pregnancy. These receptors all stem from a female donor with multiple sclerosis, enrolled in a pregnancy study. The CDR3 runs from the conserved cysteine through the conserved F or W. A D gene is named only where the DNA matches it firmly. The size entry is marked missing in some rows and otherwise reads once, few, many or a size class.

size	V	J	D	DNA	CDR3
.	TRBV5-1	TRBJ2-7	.	TGCGCCAGCAGCTTGGGCCCGGGGGGCCCCTCCTACGAGCAGTACTTC	CASSLGPGGPSYEQYF
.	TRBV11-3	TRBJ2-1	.	TGTGCCAGCAGCTTAGATCTCGACAATGAGCAGTTCTTC	CASSLDLDNEQFF
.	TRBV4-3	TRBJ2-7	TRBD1	TGCGCCAGCAGCCTCACGGACAGGGTCGACGAGCAGTACTTC	CASSLTDRVDEQYF
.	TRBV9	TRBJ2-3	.	TGTGCCAGCAGCCCCCTGGTGGTAGGCACAGATACGCAGTATTTT	CASSPLVVGTDTQYF
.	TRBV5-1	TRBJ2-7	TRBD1	TGCGCCAGCAGCCCCAGTGCGACAGGGGATCCCTACGAGCAGTACTTC	CASSPSATGDPYEQYF
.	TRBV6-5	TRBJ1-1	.	TGTGCCAGCAGTCCCCCGGGGGGCGCTGTACCTGAAGCTTTCTTT	CASSPPGGAVPEAFF
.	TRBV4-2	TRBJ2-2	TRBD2	TGTGCCAGCAGCCAAGATCTCGCGGGAGTCGTCGTCACCGGGGAGCTGTTTTTT	CASSQDLAGVVVTGELFF
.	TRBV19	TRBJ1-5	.	TGTGCCAGTAGTATCGATAGCCCGCGGAGCAATCAGCCCCAGCATTTT	CASSIDSPRSNQPQHF
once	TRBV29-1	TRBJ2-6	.	TGCAGCGTTCCATTGGGAGGTTCGATCTCTGGGGCCAACGTCCTGACTTTC	CSVPLGGSISGANVLTF
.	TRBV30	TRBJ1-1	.	TGTGCCTGGAGTCGGGGGGGGTCTGAAGCTTTCTTT	CAWSRGGSEAFF
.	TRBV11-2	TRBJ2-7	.	TGTGCCTCCCAGCAGGAGGGCATCCACGAGCAGTACTTC	CASQQEGIHEQYF
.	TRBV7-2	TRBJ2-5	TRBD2	TGTGCCCGTCTCCAGCGGGAGGGCCGTGGGGAGACCCAGTACTTC	CARLQREGRGETQYF
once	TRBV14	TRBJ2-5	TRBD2	TGTGCCAGCAGCCAAGATCCCCTGTTCGCTAGCGGGAGAGGGGAGACCCAGTACTTC	CASSQDPLFASGRGETQYF
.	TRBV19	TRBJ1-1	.	TGTGCCAGTAGTCCTTCCGGGGCGGGGACTGAAGCTTTCTTT	CASSPSGAGTEAFF
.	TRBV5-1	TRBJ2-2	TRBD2	TGCGCCAGCAGCTTGAAAGGACTAGCGGGAGGCGAAACCGGGGAGCTGTTTTTT	CASSLKGLAGGETGELFF
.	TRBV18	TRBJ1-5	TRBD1	TGTGCCAGCTCAGCTCTCCGGGACAGCCTCAATCAGCCCCAGCATTTT	CASSALRDSLNQPQHF
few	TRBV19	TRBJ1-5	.	TGTGCCAGTAGTCGCGGCGGGGATAATCAGCCCCAGCATTTT	CASSRGGDNQPQHF
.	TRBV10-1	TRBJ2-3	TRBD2	TGCGCCAGCAGCAAAGCGGGAGAGGTCGCAGATACGCAGTATTTT	CASSKAGEVADTQYF
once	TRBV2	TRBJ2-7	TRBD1	TGTGCCAGCAGTGATCCGAGTCAGGGGGCCTTCTACGAGCAGTACTTC	CASSDPSQGAFYEQYF
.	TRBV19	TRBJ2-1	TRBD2	TGTGCCAGTAGTATTGATCCCACTAGCGGGATAAATGAGCAGTTCTTC	CASSIDPTSGINEQFF
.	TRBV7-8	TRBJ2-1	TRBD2	TGTGCCAGCAGCTTGACACTAGCGGACGACAATGAGCAGTTCTTC	CASSLTLADDNEQFF
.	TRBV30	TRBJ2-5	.	TGTGCCTGGAGTCCAGGAGAGACCCAGTACTTC	CAWSPGETQYF